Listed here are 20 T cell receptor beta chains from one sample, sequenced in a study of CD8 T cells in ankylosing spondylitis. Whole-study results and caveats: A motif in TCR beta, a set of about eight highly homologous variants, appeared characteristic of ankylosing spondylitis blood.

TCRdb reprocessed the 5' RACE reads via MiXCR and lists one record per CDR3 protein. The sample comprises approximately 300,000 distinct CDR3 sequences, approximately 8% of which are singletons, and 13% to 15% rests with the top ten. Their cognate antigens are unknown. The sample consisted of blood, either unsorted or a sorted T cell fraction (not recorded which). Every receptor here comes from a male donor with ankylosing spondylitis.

In DNA, the CDR3 is TGTGCCAGCAGGCGGGACGAGACGATCCTTGACAATGAGCAGTTCTTC. It encodes CASRRDETILDNEQFF. The chain uses TRBV12-3 or TRBV12-4 and TRBJ2-1, with D possibly TRBD2 on 6 matching bases. Trimming cost V 6 bases and J 5 bases, with 20 bases left between them. The CDR3 is 16 residues long.

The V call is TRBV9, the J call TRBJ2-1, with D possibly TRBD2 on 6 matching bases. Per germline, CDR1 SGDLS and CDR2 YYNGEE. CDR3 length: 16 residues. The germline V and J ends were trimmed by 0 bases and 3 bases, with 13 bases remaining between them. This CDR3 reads CASSVGGRTFYNEQFF. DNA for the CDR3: TGTGCCAGCAGCGTAGGAGGGAGGACCTTCTACAATGAGCAGTTCTTC.

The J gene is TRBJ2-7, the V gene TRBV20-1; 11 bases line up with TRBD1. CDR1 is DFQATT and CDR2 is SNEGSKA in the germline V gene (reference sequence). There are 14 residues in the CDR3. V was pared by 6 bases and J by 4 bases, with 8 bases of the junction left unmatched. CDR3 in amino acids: CSARRDRGTYEQYF. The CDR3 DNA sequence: TGCAGTGCCAGGCGGGACAGGGGGACTTACGAGCAGTACTTC.

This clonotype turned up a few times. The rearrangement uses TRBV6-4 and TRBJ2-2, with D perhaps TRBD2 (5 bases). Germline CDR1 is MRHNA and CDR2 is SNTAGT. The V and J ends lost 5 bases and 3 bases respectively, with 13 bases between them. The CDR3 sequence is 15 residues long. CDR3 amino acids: CASSRSGLDTGELFF. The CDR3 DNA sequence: TGTGCCAGCAGTCGGTCGGGATTGGACACCGGGGAGCTGTTTTTT.

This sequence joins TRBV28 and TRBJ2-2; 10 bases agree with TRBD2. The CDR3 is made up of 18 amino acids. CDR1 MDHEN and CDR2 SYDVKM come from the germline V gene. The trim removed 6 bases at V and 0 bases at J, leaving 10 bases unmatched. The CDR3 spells CASRDLAGEFANTGELFF. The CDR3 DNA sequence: TGTGCCAGCAGGGATCTAGCGGGAGAATTCGCGAACACCGGGGAGCTGTTTTTT.

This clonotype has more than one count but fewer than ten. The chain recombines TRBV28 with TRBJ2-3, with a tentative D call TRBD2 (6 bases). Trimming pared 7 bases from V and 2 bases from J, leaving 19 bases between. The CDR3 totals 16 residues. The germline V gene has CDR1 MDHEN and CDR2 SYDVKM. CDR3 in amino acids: CASIPPGRGNTDTQYF. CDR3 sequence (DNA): TGTGCCAGCATCCCACCCGGGCGGGGAAACACAGATACGCAGTATTTT.

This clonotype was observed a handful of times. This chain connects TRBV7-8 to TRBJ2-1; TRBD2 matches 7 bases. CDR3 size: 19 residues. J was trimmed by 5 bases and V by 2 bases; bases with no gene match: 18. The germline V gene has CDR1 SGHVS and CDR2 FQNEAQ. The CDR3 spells CASSLYLGGRLAVNNEQFF. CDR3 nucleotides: TGTGCCAGCAGCTTATATCTGGGGGGACGGCTAGCGGTTAACAATGAGCAGTTCTTC.

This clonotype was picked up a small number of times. This CDR3 is CSASGGVRETQYF. As DNA, the CDR3 is TGCAGTGCTAGTGGGGGAGTCAGGGAGACCCAGTACTTC. This chain connects TRBV20-1 to TRBJ2-5; D might be TRBD1 or TRBD2, each matching 5 bases. The CDR3 has 13 amino acids. Germline V lookup: CDR1 DFQATT, CDR2 SNEGSKA (reference sequence). V was shortened by 3 bases and J by 5 bases, with 13 bases between the two germline ends.

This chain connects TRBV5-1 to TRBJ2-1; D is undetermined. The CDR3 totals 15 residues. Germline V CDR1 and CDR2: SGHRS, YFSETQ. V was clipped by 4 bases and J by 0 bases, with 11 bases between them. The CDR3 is CASSPAFGSYNEQFF. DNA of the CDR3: TGCGCCAGCAGCCCCGCATTCGGCTCCTACAATGAGCAGTTCTTC.

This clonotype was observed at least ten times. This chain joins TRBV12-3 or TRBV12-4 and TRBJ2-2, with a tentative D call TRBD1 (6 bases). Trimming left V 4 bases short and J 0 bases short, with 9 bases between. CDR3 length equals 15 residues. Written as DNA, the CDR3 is TGTGCCAGCAGTTCCGGACAGACGAACACCGGGGAGCTGTTTTTT. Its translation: CASSSGQTNTGELFF.

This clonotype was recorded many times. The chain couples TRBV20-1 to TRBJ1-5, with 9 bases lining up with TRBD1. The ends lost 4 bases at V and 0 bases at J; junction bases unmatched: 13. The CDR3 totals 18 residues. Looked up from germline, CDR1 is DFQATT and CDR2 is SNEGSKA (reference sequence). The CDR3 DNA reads TGCAGTGCTAAAAGGGGGACAGGGCCGCAATATAGCAATCAGCCCCAGCATTTT. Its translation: CSAKRGTGPQYSNQPQHF.

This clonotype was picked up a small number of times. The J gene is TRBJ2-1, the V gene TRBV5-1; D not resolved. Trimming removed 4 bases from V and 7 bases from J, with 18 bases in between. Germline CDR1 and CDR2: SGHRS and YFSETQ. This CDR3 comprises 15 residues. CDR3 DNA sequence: TGCGCCAGCAGCCTCGTGGCAGAGGTCCAAAATGAGCAGTTCTTC. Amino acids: CASSLVAEVQNEQFF.

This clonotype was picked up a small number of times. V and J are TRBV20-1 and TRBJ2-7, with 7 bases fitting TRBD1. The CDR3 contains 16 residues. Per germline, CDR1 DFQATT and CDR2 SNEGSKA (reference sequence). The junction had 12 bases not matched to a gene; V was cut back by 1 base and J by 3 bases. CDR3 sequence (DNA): TGCAGTGCTAGAGCCCTGGGACAGCTAAACGACTACGAGCAGTACTTC. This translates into CSARALGQLNDYEQYF.

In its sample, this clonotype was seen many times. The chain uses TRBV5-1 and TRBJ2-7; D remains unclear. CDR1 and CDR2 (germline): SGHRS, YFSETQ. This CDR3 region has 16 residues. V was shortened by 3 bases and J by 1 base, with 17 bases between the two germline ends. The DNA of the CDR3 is TGCGCCAGCAGCTGGGAATTGGGCGGCGTATCCTACGAGCAGTACTTC. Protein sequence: CASSWELGGVSYEQYF. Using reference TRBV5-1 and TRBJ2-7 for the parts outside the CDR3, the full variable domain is KAGVTQTPRYLIKTRGQQVTLSCSPISGHRSVSWYQQTPGQGLQFLFEYFSETQRNKGNFPGRFSGRQFSNSRSEMNVSTLELGDSALYLCASSWELGGVSYEQYFGPGTRLTVT.

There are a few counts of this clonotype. In DNA, the CDR3 is TGCAGTGCTAGGACTGGGTCCACTGAAGCTTTCTTT. The encoded protein is CSARTGSTEAFF. The rearrangement joins TRBV20-1 to TRBJ1-1; D ambiguous. There are 12 residues in the CDR3. V lost 3 bases to trimming and J lost 4 bases, with 9 bases between them. Germline V gene data show CDR1 as DFQATT and CDR2 as SNEGSKA (reference sequence).

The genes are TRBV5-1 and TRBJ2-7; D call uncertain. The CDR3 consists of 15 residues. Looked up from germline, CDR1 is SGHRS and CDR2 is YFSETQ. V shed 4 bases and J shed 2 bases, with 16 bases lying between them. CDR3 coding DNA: TGCGCCAGCAGCCCGCGCTCCCAGGTCGCCTACGAGCAGTACTTC. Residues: CASSPRSQVAYEQYF.

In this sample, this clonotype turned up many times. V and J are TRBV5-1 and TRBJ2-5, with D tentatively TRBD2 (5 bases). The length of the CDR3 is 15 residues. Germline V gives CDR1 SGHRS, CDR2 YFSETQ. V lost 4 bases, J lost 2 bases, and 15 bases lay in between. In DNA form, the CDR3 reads TGCGCCAGCAGCCTAACAACAGCGGAACAAGAGACCCAGTACTTC. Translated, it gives CASSLTTAEQETQYF.

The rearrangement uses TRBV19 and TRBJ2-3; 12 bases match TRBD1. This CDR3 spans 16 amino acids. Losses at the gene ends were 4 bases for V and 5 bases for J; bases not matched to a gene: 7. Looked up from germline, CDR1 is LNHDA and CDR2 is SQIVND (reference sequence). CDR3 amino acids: CASSTPGQGAGDTQYF. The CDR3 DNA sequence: TGTGCCAGTAGTACACCGGGACAGGGGGCTGGAGATACGCAGTATTTT.

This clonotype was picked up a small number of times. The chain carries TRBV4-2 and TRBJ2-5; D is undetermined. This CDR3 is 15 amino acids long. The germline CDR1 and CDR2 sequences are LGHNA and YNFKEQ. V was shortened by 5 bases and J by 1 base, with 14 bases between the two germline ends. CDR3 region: CASSLYKSPQETQYF. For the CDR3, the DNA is TGTGCCAGCAGCTTGTACAAATCCCCCCAAGAGACCCAGTACTTC.

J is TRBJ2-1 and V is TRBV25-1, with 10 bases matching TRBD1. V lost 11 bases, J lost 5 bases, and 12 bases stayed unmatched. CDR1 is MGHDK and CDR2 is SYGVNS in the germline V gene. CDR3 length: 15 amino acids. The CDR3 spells CAVPPGTGVNNEQFF. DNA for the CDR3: TGTGCCGTGCCACCCGGGACAGGGGTTAACAATGAGCAGTTCTTC.